One and the same sample provided the 24 T cell receptor beta chains below, sequenced in a study of persistence of HIV-infected CD4 T cells. These receptors are not linked to any known antigen. This was the immunoSEQ version 4 assay in survey mode. The assay was immunoSEQ multiplex PCR, and TCRdb's table has in-frame clones only and misses some. The table has tens of thousands of clones, around 90% seen once. Anti-CD3/anti-CD28 beads served as a nonspecific positive control stimulus. CD4+ T cells upregulating both CD40 ligand and CD69 were sorted as responding cells. This sample comprised CD4+ T cells sorted from PBMCs after roughly 18-hour stimulation, obtained from a patient who received antiretroviral therapy. The receptors here all came from an adult woman with HIV who was CMV-seropositive.

The V gene is TRBV5-1, the J gene TRBJ2-3; unclear D gene. The ends were cut back, 4 bases at V and 2 bases at J, with 11 bases in the middle. This CDR3 comprises 14 residues. Germline V lookup: CDR1 SGHRS, CDR2 YFSETQ. The CDR3 sequence: CASSGGSPTDTQYF. For the CDR3, the DNA is TGCGCCAGCAGCGGTGGTAGCCCCACAGATACGCAGTATTTT.

This chain connects TRBV5-4 to TRBJ2-3; 8 bases are a match to TRBD1. The CDR3 contains 15 residues. The V gene end was trimmed by 4 bases and the J gene end by 4 bases; junction bases not matched to a gene: 8. The V gene's germline CDR1 is SGHNT and CDR2 YYREEE (reference sequence). The CDR3 here is CASSTRTGTSDTQYF. The CDR3, as DNA: TGTGCCAGCAGCACCCGGACAGGGACTTCAGATACGCAGTATTTT.

CDR3 in DNA: TGTGCCTGGAGTGTAGGCTATCGGGACAGGGGTTCGGCTGAAGCTTTCTTT. This encodes CAWSVGYRDRGSAEAFF. The rearrangement links TRBV30 to TRBJ1-1, with 10 positions matching TRBD1. The CDR3 has 17 amino acids. V trimming: 0 bases; J trimming: 6 bases; junction bases outside the gene matches: 13. Germline CDR1 is GTSNPN and CDR2 is SVGIG (reference sequence).

This clone occurred a few times. The chain links TRBV29-1 to TRBJ2-2; 9 positions match TRBD2. Trimming removed 6 bases from V and 3 bases from J; junction bases left unmatched: 11. Germline-derived CDR1 and CDR2 are SQVTM and ANQGSEA. This CDR3 has 16 residues. The CDR3 bases are TGCAGCGTCTTTTTTAAGACTAGCGGAGACACCGGGGAGCTGTTTTTT. Its translation is CSVFFKTSGDTGELFF.

The chain is built from TRBV6-6 and TRBJ1-6; D gene unclear. Trimming removed 6 bases from V and 7 bases from J, with 19 bases in between. CDR1 is MNHNY, CDR2 SVGAGI, per germline (reference sequence). The CDR3 runs to 16 residues. In DNA form, the CDR3 reads TGTGCCAGCAGCCCCAGTGGGCCCCGATGGAATTCACCCCTCCACTTT. This translates into CASSPSGPRWNSPLHF.

The chain joins TRBV19 to TRBJ1-5, with 8 bases matching TRBD1. The CDR3 contains 15 residues. Germline values: CDR1 LNHDA, CDR2 SQIVND (reference sequence). The junction had 5 bases not matched to a gene; V was cut back by 6 bases and J by 1 base. CDR3 in amino acids: CASRVDRVSNQPQHF. The CDR3 DNA follows: TGTGCCAGTAGGGTGGACAGGGTGAGCAATCAGCCCCAGCATTTT.

This clone was detected only once. J is TRBJ1-5 and V is TRBV10-3; D perhaps matches TRBD1 (6 bases). The V end was cut by 3 bases, the J end by 6 bases, with 15 bases between. Germline loops: CDR1 ENHRY, CDR2 SYGVKD. The CDR3 contains 15 residues. CDR3 residues: CAISDEQGRSQPQHF. Here the CDR3 DNA reads TGTGCCATCAGTGATGAACAGGGCCGTTCTCAGCCCCAGCATTTT.

This clone was recorded once. J is TRBJ1-1 and V is TRBV9, with D possibly being TRBD1 (5 bases). This CDR3 has 15 residues. With 3 bases removed from V and 1 base from J, the gap between germline ends came to 13 bases. CDR1 SGDLS and CDR2 YYNGEE come from the germline V gene. In DNA form, the CDR3 reads TGTGCCAGCAGCGCCCTACAGGTGAAGAACACTGAAGCTTTCTTT. This codes for CASSALQVKNTEAFF.

The V and J genes are TRBV5-1 and TRBJ1-2, with D possibly matching TRBD1 (6 bases). The CDR3 length is 13 residues. CDR1 and CDR2 (germline): SGHRS, YFSETQ. V shed 1 base and J shed 7 bases, with 11 bases lying between them. The CDR3 bases are TGCGCCAGCAGCTTGCGGGGGGCCGGTGGCTACACCTTC. This gives the protein CASSLRGAGGYTF.

The chain uses TRBV15 and TRBJ1-3; 7 bases are shared with TRBD1. Germline V gives CDR1 LNHNV, CDR2 YYDKDF (reference sequence). The CDR3 contains 17 residues. J was trimmed by 3 bases and V by 3 bases; bases with no gene match: 11. Written as DNA, the CDR3 is TGTGCCACCAGCAGGACAGGGTTGACGGTTGGTGGAAACACCATATATTTT. Protein sequence: CATSRTGLTVGGNTIYF.

This chain uses TRBV6-5 with TRBJ2-2, with 8 bases aligning to TRBD1. Unmatched junction bases numbered 7, after V lost 7 bases and J lost 6 bases. The CDR3 is 14 amino acids. Germline-derived CDR1 and CDR2 are MNHEY and SVGAGI. The CDR3 region is CASTLDRAPGELFF. CDR3 DNA sequence: TGTGCCAGCACCCTGGACAGGGCCCCCGGGGAGCTGTTTTTT.

This clone was counted a single time. The rearrangement uses TRBV27 and TRBJ2-7, with 10 bases aligning to TRBD1. In germline, CDR1 is MNHEY, CDR2 SMNVEV (reference sequence). The CDR3 totals 15 residues. V dropped 2 bases and J dropped 8; count of bases not matched to a gene: 9. CDR3 nucleotides: TGTGCCAGCAGTTTAGGACAGGGGGGAATCTCGAAGCAGTACTTC. Translated: CASSLGQGGISKQYF.

V usage is TRBV27 and J usage is TRBJ1-1; TRBD1 agrees at 9 bases. Germline V gene lookup returns CDR1 MNHEY and CDR2 SMNVEV (reference sequence). The trim removed 0 bases at V and 8 bases at J, leaving 10 bases unmatched. There are 16 residues in the CDR3. CDR3 protein: CASSLSTGGSRSEAFF. CDR3 sequence (DNA): TGTGCCAGCAGTTTATCGACAGGGGGAAGTCGATCGGAAGCTTTCTTT.

This clone was counted once. This chain joins TRBV5-1 and TRBJ1-1; 7 bases agree with TRBD1. The length of the CDR3 is 14 residues. After removal of 4 bases from V and 3 bases from J, the junction contained 6 bases not matched to a gene. The germline V gene has CDR1 SGHRS and CDR2 YFSETQ. CDR3 residues: CASSRDSSDTEAFF. For the CDR3, the DNA is TGCGCCAGCAGCCGGGACAGCTCGGACACTGAAGCTTTCTTT. The full variable domain, rest sourced from reference TRBV5-1 and TRBJ1-1, is KAGVTQTPRYLIKTRGQQVTLSCSPISGHRSVSWYQQTPGQGLQFLFEYFSETQRNKGNFPGRFSGRQFSNSRSEMNVSTLELGDSALYLCASSRDSSDTEAFFGQGTRLTVV.

The V and J genes are TRBV2 and TRBJ1-1; D remains ambiguous. Deletions cut 8 bases from V and 6 bases from J, with 13 bases between. Germline V lookup: CDR1 SNHLY, CDR2 FYNNEI. The CDR3 contains 12 residues. Here the CDR3 reads CASLRVEAEAFF. The DNA of the CDR3 is TGTGCCAGCCTACGGGTTGAGGCTGAAGCTTTCTTT.

The V call is TRBV28, the J call TRBJ1-2; D is ambiguous. The length of the CDR3 is 11 residues. V was shortened by 5 bases and J by 7 bases, with 8 bases between the two germline ends. Germline V gene data show CDR1 as MDHEN and CDR2 as SYDVKM. For the CDR3, the DNA is TGTGCCAGCAGTATTAGGGCTGGCTACACCTTC. This gives the protein CASSIRAGYTF.

This chain links TRBV7-2 with TRBJ2-7; 11 nucleotides line up with TRBD1. Germline loops: CDR1 SGHTA, CDR2 FQGNSA. The CDR3 runs 16 residues. Trimming removed 5 bases from V and 7 bases from J; junction bases left unmatched: 13. For the CDR3, the DNA is TGTGCCAGCAGCCCGAGGGGAGGGACAGGGGGTCAAGAGCAGTACTTC. The encoded protein is CASSPRGGTGGQEQYF.

The V call is TRBV29-1, the J call TRBJ2-7; D is possibly TRBD1 (5 bases). V was clipped by 7 bases and J by 4 bases, with 11 bases between them. The CDR3 extends over 11 amino acids. Germline-derived CDR1 and CDR2 are SQVTM and ANQGSEA. This CDR3 reads CSAGRGYEQYF. The CDR3, as DNA: TGCAGCGCCGGTAGGGGTTACGAGCAGTACTTC.

V is TRBV7-9 and J is TRBJ2-1; weak D call: TRBD2 (5 bases). There are 14 residues in the CDR3. Trimming cost V 8 bases and J 1 base, with 12 bases left between them. The V gene's germline CDR1 is SEHNR and CDR2 FQNEAQ (reference sequence). The CDR3 nucleotides are TGTGCCAGCTTGCCTGGGAGATCCTACAATGAGCAGTTCTTC. As protein: CASLPGRSYNEQFF.

This rearrangement joins TRBV6-5 to TRBJ2-5; possibly TRBD2 for D (6 bases). Trimming took 6 bases from V and 5 from J, leaving 7 bases between them. Per germline, CDR1 MNHEY and CDR2 SVGAGI. The CDR3 covers 11 residues. In DNA, the CDR3 is TGTGCCAGCAGGGAGGGGGAGACCCAGTACTTC. It encodes CASREGETQYF.

V usage is TRBV19 and J usage is TRBJ2-2; 7 bases map to TRBD1. Germline CDR1 and CDR2: LNHDA and SQIVND (reference sequence). This CDR3 comprises 17 residues. The trim removed 3 bases at V and 1 base at J, leaving 8 bases unmatched. Here the CDR3 reads CASSISGRTGNTGELFF. DNA of the CDR3: TGTGCCAGTAGTATTAGTGGTCGGACAGGGAACACCGGGGAGCTGTTTTTT.

The chain carries TRBV15 and TRBJ1-5, with D possibly TRBD1 on 6 matching bases. The CDR3 is 14 amino acids. Germline V CDR1 and CDR2: LNHNV, YYDKDF (reference sequence). V was shortened by 0 bases and J by 6 bases, with 9 bases between the two germline ends. The CDR3 is CATSREQGPQPQHF. DNA for the CDR3: TGTGCCACCAGCAGAGAACAGGGACCTCAGCCCCAGCATTTT.

This chain connects TRBV28 to TRBJ2-7; D might be TRBD2 (5 bases). CDR1 MDHEN and CDR2 SYDVKM come from the germline V gene. This CDR3 comprises 14 residues. The V end lost 4 bases, the J end lost 0 bases, and 10 bases lay between the germline ends. The DNA for the CDR3 is TGTGCCAGCAGTTCGGGGATGGGCTCCTACGAGCAGTACTTC. Its protein product is CASSSGMGSYEQYF.

V usage is TRBV19 and J usage is TRBJ1-1, with D unclear. CDR3 size: 13 residues. Per germline, CDR1 LNHDA and CDR2 SQIVND (reference sequence). Trimming took off 3 bases at V and 4 bases at J, with 9 bases between the two ends. The CDR3 sequence is CASSMGSGTEAFF. The CDR3, as DNA: TGTGCCAGTAGTATGGGATCGGGCACTGAAGCTTTCTTT.